Listed below are T cell receptor beta chains from one sample, sequenced in a study of blood T cell repertoires in COVID-19. Method: immunoSEQ multiplex PCR; TCRdb's copy keeps in-frame clones and lacks some. The sample includes some 370,000 clones, 90% of them seen just once. The sequencing sample was made of peripheral blood. The receptors derive from a man between 18 and 35 years old with active or convalescent COVID-19. The CDR3 runs from the conserved cysteine through the conserved F or W. The order of the fields is CDR3 length, D gene, clone size, V gene, J gene, CDR3 DNA, CDR3 protein. D genes are given only for firm matches. Not all rows give a size; the values are once, few, many and, for expanded clones, a class.

>15|TRBD1|once|TRBV11-2|TRBJ2-7
TGTGCCAGCAGCTTGGTCCAGGGGGCATTCTACGAGCAGTACTTC
CASSLVQGAFYEQYF
>15|-|-|TRBV7-9|TRBJ1-1
TGTGCCAGCAGCTTGAGTCAGGGCTGGAACACTGAAGCTTTCTTT
CASSLSQGWNTEAFF
>16|-|-|TRBV14|TRBJ2-1
TGTGCCAGCAGCCAAACTTCGAGACTAGCCTACAATGAGCAGTTCTTC
CASSQTSRLAYNEQFF
>16|TRBD2|-|TRBV5-1|TRBJ2-3
TGCGCCAGCAGCTTGATTAGCGGGGACTTAACAGATACGCAGTATTTT
CASSLISGDLTDTQYF
>15|TRBD1|-|TRBV10-3|TRBJ2-5
TGTGCCATCAGTATCTCAGGGGGCGTCGGTGAGACCCAGTACTTC
CAISISGGVGETQYF
>15|-|few|TRBV19|TRBJ1-5
TGTGCCAGTAGTATGACAGGATATAGCAATCAGCCCCAGCATTTT
CASSMTGYSNQPQHF
>14|-|-|TRBV2|TRBJ1-5
TGTGCCAGCAGCAGGCTAAATAGCAATCAGCCCCAGCATTTT
CASSRLNSNQPQHF
>19|TRBD2|-|TRBV4-1|TRBJ2-3
TGCGCCAGCAGCCAGACCCCTATCTTCGGAGCGGGAGGGGCAGATACGCAGTATTTT
CASSQTPIFGAGGADTQYF
>15|-|-|TRBV5-1|TRBJ2-7
TGCGCCAGCAGCCGGGATGGGGAACCTACCTACGAGCAGTACTTC
CASSRDGEPTYEQYF
>16|-|-|TRBV4-2|TRBJ1-2
TGTGCCAGCAGCCAAGCCTCGGGGGGTGCTATCTATGGCTACACCTTC
CASSQASGGAIYGYTF
>17|TRBD2|-|TRBV7-3|TRBJ2-2
TGTGCCAGCAGCTTAAACCCTAGCGGGAGTGTCGCCGGGGAGCTGTTTTTT
CASSLNPSGSVAGELFF
>14|-|-|TRBV7-8|TRBJ1-4
TGTGCCAGCAGCTTAGCCCCGATGCGGGAAAAACTGTTTTTT
CASSLAPMREKLFF
>15|TRBD2|-|TRBV19|TRBJ2-1
TGTGCCAGTAGTCGACTAGCGGGGGTCTACAATGAGCAGTTCTTC
CASSRLAGVYNEQFF
>15|TRBD1|once|TRBV2|TRBJ2-2
TGTGCCAGCAGTGACCCCGGGACAGCTATCGGGGAGCTGTTTTTT
CASSDPGTAIGELFF
>16|-|-|TRBV15|TRBJ2-3
TGTGCCACCAGCAGAGGGCAGGACATTAGCACAGATACGCAGTATTTT
CATSRGQDISTDTQYF
>14|TRBD1|-|TRBV5-1|TRBJ2-7
TGCGCCAGCAGCTTCGACAGGGGTACCTACGAGCAGTACTTC
CASSFDRGTYEQYF
>13|-|-|TRBV13|TRBJ1-1
TGTGCCAGCAGCTTAATATCCAGCACTGAAGCTTTCTTT
CASSLISSTEAFF
>14|TRBD1|-|TRBV3-1/TRBV3-2|TRBJ2-3
TGTGCCAGCAGCCAAAATACAGGGGGAGATACGCAGTATTTT
CASSQNTGGDTQYF
>17|TRBD1|-|TRBV5-1|TRBJ1-6
TGCGCCAGCAGCAGGCTCGACAGCTGGGACAGAAATTCACCCCTCCACTTT
CASSRLDSWDRNSPLHF
>17|-|-|TRBV7-6|TRBJ2-1
TGTGCCAGCAGCTTTACCCCTTTCGGGAGATCCTACAATGAGCAGTTCTTC
CASSFTPFGRSYNEQFF
>15|-|-|TRBV18|TRBJ1-6
TGTGCCAGCTCGACCGGGGACTCCTATAATTCACCCCTCCACTTT
CASSTGDSYNSPLHF
>16|TRBD2|-|TRBV15|TRBJ2-1
TGTGCCACCAGCAGAGGGTCGGGAGGATCCTACAATGAGCAGTTCTTC
CATSRGSGGSYNEQFF
>13|TRBD2|-|TRBV6-5|TRBJ2-5
TGTGCCAGCAGGCCGGGGGGACCAGGGACCCAGTACTTC
CASRPGGPGTQYF
>12|-|-|TRBV15|TRBJ1-2
TGTGCCACCAGCAGAGCCCGGGATGGCTACACCTTC
CATSRARDGYTF
>17|-|-|TRBV4-3|TRBJ1-1
TGCGCCAGCAGCCAATCGCCATATGGCGGAGGTTTGACTGAAGCTTTCTTT
CASSQSPYGGGLTEAFF
>14|-|-|TRBV19|TRBJ2-1
TGTGCCAGTAGTAGTTTGGGAGGCTACAATGAGCAGTTCTTC
CASSSLGGYNEQFF
>14|-|-|TRBV14|TRBJ1-1
TGTGCCAGCAGCCTCCCAGGGATGAACACTGAAGCTTTCTTT
CASSLPGMNTEAFF
>15|TRBD1|-|TRBV14|TRBJ2-3
TGTGCCAGCAGCCAAGGAACAGGGGGGTCAGATACGCAGTATTTT
CASSQGTGGSDTQYF
>16|TRBD1|-|TRBV3-1/TRBV3-2|TRBJ1-1
TGTGCCAGCAGTCCGACAGGGACAGGGTTAAACACTGAAGCTTTCTTT
CASSPTGTGLNTEAFF
>15|-|-|TRBV6-6|TRBJ2-7
TGTGCCAGCAGTTACTCTGGCGGGGACTCCTACGAGCAGTACTTC
CASSYSGGDSYEQYF
>15|-|-|TRBV5-4|TRBJ1-2
TGTGCCAGCAGCCCAGGATCCCCGATTAACTATGGCTACACCTTC
CASSPGSPINYGYTF
>15|TRBD1|-|TRBV11-1|TRBJ1-1
TGTGCCAGCAGCCCGAGACAGGGGTGGAACACTGAAGCTTTCTTT
CASSPRQGWNTEAFF
>15|TRBD2|-|TRBV10-1|TRBJ2-5
TGCGCCAGCAGAAGGGACTACCCGAGAGGCGAGACCCAGTACTTC
CASRRDYPRGETQYF
>18|-|few|TRBV28|TRBJ2-1
TGTGCCAGCACCCGTATGGGGAGTAGCCGAGGGTCCTACAATGAGCAGTTCTTC
CASTRMGSSRGSYNEQFF
>14|TRBD2|-|TRBV4-1|TRBJ2-7
TGCGCCAGCAGCCACCAAGGACTAGCGGGCGAGCAGTACTTC
CASSHQGLAGEQYF
>17|-|-|TRBV4-1|TRBJ1-4
TGCGCCAGCAGCCAAGATCGTCTGGCAGCGACCTATGAAAAACTGTTTTTT
CASSQDRLAATYEKLFF
>13|-|-|TRBV28|TRBJ2-7
TGTGCCAGCACGTACCGCGGGGCCGACGAGCAGTACTTC
CASTYRGADEQYF
>15|-|-|TRBV7-2|TRBJ2-5
TGTGCCAGCAGCTTGCAGGCTACGGCCCCAGAGACCCAGTACTTC
CASSLQATAPETQYF
>16|TRBD2|-|TRBV28|TRBJ2-1
TGTGCCAGCAGTTCCCCGGGGGGACCAACCTACAATGAGCAGTTCTTC
CASSSPGGPTYNEQFF
>14|-|once|TRBV28|TRBJ2-7
TGTGCCAGCAGTCTCGGGACACCAGCCTACGAGCAGTACTTC
CASSLGTPAYEQYF
>18|TRBD2|-|TRBV27|TRBJ2-3
TGTGCCAGCAGTTTAAAGGCATTAGCGGGGGGTGGCACAGATACGCAGTATTTT
CASSLKALAGGGTDTQYF
>13|-|-|TRBV28|TRBJ1-1
TGTGCCAGCAGTTCAACCGGGAGCCCTGAAGCTTTCTTT
CASSSTGSPEAFF
>14|TRBD1|-|TRBV25-1|TRBJ1-5
TGTGCCAGCAGGGGACAGGGGGGAAGTCAGCCCCAGCATTTT
CASRGQGGSQPQHF
>12|-|-|TRBV6-2/TRBV6-3|TRBJ2-7
TGTGCCAGCAGTAGGACTGTCACCGAGCAGTACTTC
CASSRTVTEQYF
>9|-|-|TRBV20-1|TRBJ1-2
TGCAGTGCACCGGAGAGCTACACCTTC
CSAPESYTF
>14|TRBD2|-|TRBV3-1/TRBV3-2|TRBJ2-7
TGTGCCAGCAGCCCAGGTAGCGGGGACTACGAGCAGTACTTC
CASSPGSGDYEQYF
>16|-|-|TRBV6-2/TRBV6-3|TRBJ2-1
TGTGCCAGCAGTAAAAGACAGTCGAGCGTAGTGAATGAGCAGTTCTTC
CASSKRQSSVVNEQFF
>16|TRBD1|-|TRBV5-6|TRBJ1-5
TGTGCCAGCAGGAGAAGGGACAGGGGGTACAATCAGCCCCAGCATTTT
CASRRRDRGYNQPQHF
>14|-|-|TRBV25-1|TRBJ2-5
TGTGCCAGCAGTTCCCGGGGTATTCAAGAGACCCAGTACTTC
CASSSRGIQETQYF
>16|-|few|TRBV21-1|TRBJ2-5
TGTGCCAGCAGCAGATCCCCGGACTCGCTTTTCGAGACCCAGTACTTC
CASSRSPDSLFETQYF
>15|-|-|TRBV6-5|TRBJ1-1
TGTGCCAGCAGTTACTCGAATGCAGGTTGGGCTGAAGCTTTCTTT
CASSYSNAGWAEAFF